Below, 31 T cell receptor beta chains from the same sample are listed, as sequenced in a study of CD8 T cells in ankylosing spondylitis. In TCRdb, the 5' RACE reads were re-called with MiXCR into one record per CDR3 protein. Here the sample spans tens of thousands of distinct CDR3 sequences, about 27% being singletons. Source material: blood, either unsorted or a sorted T cell fraction (not recorded which). The receptors stem from a male donor with ankylosing spondylitis or in good health (not recorded which).

This clonotype was picked up a small number of times. This sequence joins TRBV5-1 and TRBJ2-3, with 7 bases aligning to TRBD2. The germline V gene has CDR1 SGHRS and CDR2 YFSETQ. The CDR3 spans 16 residues. With V trimmed by 0 bases and J by 2 bases, 6 bases remained unmatched. CDR3 loop: CASSLESGGSTDTQYF. Written as DNA, the CDR3 is TGCGCCAGCAGCTTGGAATCGGGAGGTTCCACAGATACGCAGTATTTT.

The V gene is TRBV20-1, the J gene TRBJ2-2; 8 nucleotides align to TRBD1. V lost 0 bases, J lost 7 bases, and 4 bases stayed unmatched. Germline V gene lookup returns CDR1 DFQATT and CDR2 SNEGSKA (reference sequence). The CDR3 spans 14 residues. The CDR3 bases are TGCAGTGCTAGAGAAGGACAGGGATACGGGGAGCTGTTTTTT. Translating gives CSAREGQGYGELFF.

The rearrangement uses TRBV6-5 and TRBJ2-1; TRBD2 agrees at 10 bases. Trimming cost V 8 bases and J 0 bases; bases outside gene matches: 7. CDR1 MNHEY and CDR2 SVGAGI come from the germline V gene. The CDR3 is made up of 16 amino acids. The CDR3 region is CASGWKREGSYNEQFF. The CDR3, as DNA: TGTGCCAGCGGTTGGAAGCGGGAGGGCTCCTACAATGAGCAGTTCTTC.

This clonotype came up a few times. V usage is TRBV4-1 and J usage is TRBJ2-1; D uncertain. Germline V gene lookup returns CDR1 MGHRA and CDR2 YSYEKL. This CDR3 is built from 15 residues. Trimming took off 1 base at V and 0 bases at J, with 7 bases between the two ends. The CDR3 DNA sequence: TGCGCCAGCAGCCAAGGAGTTGACTCCTACAATGAGCAGTTCTTC. Protein: CASSQGVDSYNEQFF.

This clonotype has a count of ten or more. V is TRBV20-1 and J is TRBJ2-1; unclear D gene. Germline V gene sequence: CDR1 DFQATT, CDR2 SNEGSKA (reference sequence). CDR3 length: 12 residues. V lost 6 bases to trimming and J lost 2 bases, with 8 bases between them. The CDR3 DNA is TGCAGTGCACACTTTACCTACAATGAGCAGTTCTTC. Its protein product is CSAHFTYNEQFF.

The chain couples TRBV5-5 to TRBJ1-6; 8 bases align to TRBD1. V shed 0 bases and J 9 bases; nucleotides not matched to a gene: 5. The CDR3 extends over 15 amino acids. CDR1 and CDR2 from the germline V gene are SGHKS and YYEKEE (reference sequence). The CDR3 reads CASSLDNDRGSPLHF. The CDR3 DNA reads as TGTGCCAGCAGCTTGGATAACGACAGGGGTTCACCCCTCCACTTT.

This clonotype was observed a few times. The chain joins TRBV10-3 to TRBJ2-1; 13 bases match TRBD2. CDR1 is ENHRY, CDR2 SYGVKD, per germline. With V trimmed by 7 bases and J by 0 bases, 3 bases remained unmatched. The CDR3 is made up of 16 amino acids. Written as DNA, the CDR3 is TGTGCCATCACTCGGACTAGCGGGAGCTCCTACAATGAGCAGTTCTTC. Its protein product is CAITRTSGSSYNEQFF.

This clonotype has only a few counts. The chain uses TRBV5-1 and TRBJ1-1; D not certain. With 3 bases removed from V and 10 bases from J, the gap between germline ends came to 22 bases. The CDR3 consists of 15 residues. CDR1 is SGHRS and CDR2 is YFSETQ in the germline V gene. CDR3 coding DNA: TGCGCCAGCAGCTGGGAGGACGGACTAGGCCCCCTAGCTTTCTTT. This codes for CASSWEDGLGPLAFF.

This clonotype was recorded many times. CDR3 residues: CASSFVGADPYEQYF. Here the CDR3 DNA reads TGTGCCAGCAGTTTTGTCGGGGCAGATCCCTACGAGCAGTACTTC. This chain connects TRBV6-5 to TRBJ2-7; D tentatively fits TRBD1 or TRBD2 (5 bases each). Trimming stripped 4 bases from V and 2 bases from J, with 15 bases between. The CDR3 runs 15 residues. Per germline, CDR1 MNHEY and CDR2 SVGAGI.

V usage is TRBV7-9 and J usage is TRBJ1-4, with D maybe TRBD1 (5 bases). The CDR3 covers 15 residues. Germline CDR1 is SEHNR and CDR2 is FQNEAQ (reference sequence). Trimming took 3 bases from V and 4 from J, leaving 12 bases between them. The CDR3 DNA reads as TGTGCCAGCAGCTTTCTTGGGACCGATAATGAAAAACTGTTTTTT. Translated: CASSFLGTDNEKLFF.

This clonotype was detected ten times or more. The rearrangement joins TRBV10-3 to TRBJ1-1; D is possibly TRBD1 (6 bases). CDR1 and CDR2 (germline): ENHRY, SYGVKD. V lost 0 bases, J lost 5 bases, and 10 bases lay in between. This CDR3 spans 14 amino acids. The CDR3 DNA follows: TGTGCCATCAGTGAGTCGAACAGGGAGACTGAAGCTTTCTTT. Protein: CAISESNRETEAFF.

This clonotype turned up a few times. The chain is built from TRBV20-1 and TRBJ2-3; 11 bases map to TRBD2. J gave up 1 base and V 1 base, and 7 bases lay outside the gene matches. There are 17 residues in the CDR3. Germline V gene sequence: CDR1 DFQATT, CDR2 SNEGSKA (reference sequence). The DNA of the CDR3 is TGCAGTGCTAGAGCCCTCCAGACTAGCGGGGGCACAGATACGCAGTATTTT. This translates into CSARALQTSGGTDTQYF.

The rearrangement uses TRBV20-1 and TRBJ2-5, with 11 bases identical to TRBD1. Germline assignment: CDR1 DFQATT and CDR2 SNEGSKA (reference sequence). V lost 7 bases, J lost 4 bases, and 5 bases stayed unmatched. There are 13 residues in the CDR3. In DNA, the CDR3 is TGCAGTGAAGCAGGACAGGGGGCAGAGACCCAGTACTTC. The encoded protein is CSEAGQGAETQYF.

This clonotype was observed a few times. V is TRBV6-6 and J is TRBJ2-3; D is possibly TRBD1 (5 bases). V was shortened by 2 bases and J by 4 bases, with 7 bases between the two germline ends. CDR1 and CDR2 from the germline V gene are MNHNY and SVGAGI (reference sequence). This CDR3 is built from 13 residues. CDR3 residues: CASSYRGADTQYF. The CDR3 DNA sequence: TGTGCCAGCAGTTACAGGGGCGCAGATACGCAGTATTTT.

This clonotype has just a few counts. The gene calls are TRBV12-3 or TRBV12-4 and TRBJ1-3; 9 bases map to TRBD1. This CDR3 has 12 amino acids. V was clipped by 6 bases and J by 8 bases; unmatched bases: 2. The CDR3 sequence is CASSDRGDTIYF. The CDR3 nucleotides are TGTGCCAGCAGCGACAGGGGGGACACCATATATTTT.

The chain joins TRBV4-1 to TRBJ2-3; D is tentatively TRBD1 or TRBD2 (6 bases each). From germline, CDR1 is MGHRA and CDR2 YSYEKL. The CDR3 length is 14 residues. V was shortened by 8 bases and J by 0 bases, with 12 bases between the two germline ends. CDR3 in amino acids: CASRRDTSTDTQYF. DNA for the CDR3: TGCGCCAGCCGGCGGGACACCAGCACAGATACGCAGTATTTT.

This clonotype was seen more than once but under ten times. The J gene is TRBJ2-5, the V gene TRBV12-3 or TRBV12-4, with a weak D call TRBD2 (6 bases). V gave up 5 bases and J gave up 7 bases, with 14 bases separating them. The CDR3 runs 13 residues. The CDR3 coding sequence is TGTGCCAGCAGTACCGACCAGGGAGGGACCCAGTACTTC. It translates to CASSTDQGGTQYF.

Worth noting for this clonotype: At one boundary the junction diverges from the germline segment, which might be a read error. This chain links TRBV5-1 with TRBJ2-1, with 10 bases identical to TRBD2. The V gene's germline CDR1 is SGHRS and CDR2 YFSETQ. The CDR3 length is 15 residues. Here the CDR3 DNA reads TGCGCCAGCGGCTTGTGGTCTAGCGGGAGCAATGAGCAGTTCTTC. This encodes CASGLWSSGSNEQFF.

This chain connects TRBV5-1 to TRBJ1-6, with unresolved D. Germline CDR1 reads SGHRS; CDR2 reads YFSETQ. The CDR3 covers 12 residues. The V gene lost 5 bases and the J gene lost 10 bases, with 10 bases spanning the gap. The chain's CDR3 is CASRSPQSPLHF. The CDR3 nucleotides are TGCGCCAGCAGGTCCCCCCAGTCACCCCTCCACTTT.

This clonotype turned up a few times. The gene calls are TRBV29-1 and TRBJ2-3, with D unclear. Germline loops: CDR1 SQVTM, CDR2 ANQGSEA. The CDR3 spans 15 residues. Trimming left V 1 base short and J 2 bases short, with 13 bases between. The CDR3 here is CSVEGLPASTDTQYF. CDR3 sequence (DNA): TGCAGCGTTGAAGGACTCCCCGCCTCCACAGATACGCAGTATTTT.

The genes are TRBV27 and TRBJ1-2; 7 bases align to TRBD1. From germline, CDR1 is MNHEY and CDR2 SMNVEV (reference sequence). With V trimmed by 8 bases and J by 3 bases, 15 bases remained unmatched. The CDR3 is 16 residues long. The CDR3 loop is CASSPTGPYGYYGYTF. The CDR3 DNA is TGTGCCAGCTCGCCGACAGGGCCTTATGGGTACTATGGCTACACCTTC.

This clonotype came up a few times. The V call is TRBV20-1, the J call TRBJ1-1, with D perhaps matching TRBD1 (6 bases). Trimming took off 5 bases at V and 4 bases at J, with 14 bases between the two ends. Germline CDR1 DFQATT, CDR2 SNEGSKA (reference sequence). The CDR3 contains 13 residues. This CDR3 reads CSAGGPVGTEAFF. DNA of the CDR3: TGCAGTGCTGGGGGGCCTGTGGGCACTGAAGCTTTCTTT.

The rearrangement joins TRBV6-6 to TRBJ1-4; D is unclear. V was cut by 2 bases and J by 8 bases, with 6 bases left in between. The V gene's germline CDR1 is MNHNY and CDR2 SVGAGI (reference sequence). The CDR3 has 12 residues. CDR3: CASSYSLEKLFF. CDR3 bases: TGTGCCAGCAGTTACAGTTTGGAAAAACTGTTTTTT.

This chain links TRBV6-5 with TRBJ2-3; 8 nucleotides agree with TRBD2. Unmatched junction bases numbered 4, after V lost 0 bases and J lost 2 bases. Germline CDR1 MNHEY, CDR2 SVGAGI. The CDR3 extends over 16 amino acids. CDR3 protein: CASSYSAGGHTDTQYF. CDR3 coding DNA: TGTGCCAGCAGTTACTCTGCGGGGGGCCACACAGATACGCAGTATTTT.

This chain joins TRBV30 and TRBJ2-4, with 7 bases that match TRBD1. The V gene's germline CDR1 is GTSNPN and CDR2 SVGIG (reference sequence). V lost 3 bases and J lost 1; bases outside the gene matches: 0. The CDR3 length is 13 residues. CDR3 region: CAWSRGAKNIQYF. The CDR3 nucleotides are TGTGCCTGGAGCAGGGGGGCCAAAAACATTCAGTACTTC.

This clonotype was seen a handful of times. CDR3 nucleotide sequence: TGTGCCAGCAGTTTTACTGGCAGCACATTATCGCGCTACACCTTC. This encodes CASSFTGSTLSRYTF. The V and J genes are TRBV12-3 or TRBV12-4 and TRBJ1-2, with D unclear. The CDR3 sequence is 15 residues long. V was pared by 3 bases and J by 9 bases, with 20 bases between.

This clonotype was recorded at least ten times. The chain couples TRBV5-1 to TRBJ2-7, with D perhaps TRBD1 (6 bases). Germline assignment: CDR1 SGHRS and CDR2 YFSETQ. Trimming took 3 bases from V and 4 from J, leaving 20 bases between them. CDR3 length: 16 amino acids. CDR3 amino acids: CASSSGVRLGVYEQYF. CDR3 nucleotides: TGCGCCAGCAGCTCAGGGGTCCGGTTGGGTGTGTACGAGCAGTACTTC.

This clonotype has only a few counts. The rearrangement joins TRBV5-1 to TRBJ2-3; 8 bases align to TRBD2. V lost 3 bases, J lost 4 bases, and 4 bases stayed unmatched. Looked up from germline, CDR1 is SGHRS and CDR2 is YFSETQ. This CDR3 has 14 amino acids. CDR3 in amino acids: CASSSGGGPDTQYF. CDR3 DNA: TGCGCCAGCAGCTCGGGAGGGGGTCCAGATACGCAGTATTTT. Combining the CDR3 with reference TRBV5-1 and TRBJ2-3 gives the whole variable domain KAGVTQTPRYLIKTRGQQVTLSCSPISGHRSVSWYQQTPGQGLQFLFEYFSETQRNKGNFPGRFSGRQFSNSRSEMNVSTLELGDSALYLCASSSGGGPDTQYFGPGTRLTVL.

The chain combines TRBV5-5 with TRBJ2-7; tentative D call: TRBD2 (6 bases). The germline gives CDR1 SGHKS, CDR2 YYEKEE (reference sequence). This CDR3 spans 15 amino acids. Trimming shortened V by 3 bases and J by 3 bases, and 16 bases separated the two germline ends. The CDR3 spells CASSWTGDLNYEQYF. CDR3 in DNA: TGTGCCAGCAGCTGGACGGGGGACTTGAACTACGAGCAGTACTTC.

This clonotype was seen many times. This chain joins TRBV9 and TRBJ2-1, with D unclear. V gave up 0 bases and J gave up 8 bases, with 6 bases separating them. Germline CDR1 is SGDLS and CDR2 is YYNGEE. The CDR3 sequence is 12 residues long. Here the CDR3 DNA reads TGTGCCAGCAGCGTAGATCCGGATGAGCAGTTCTTC. Its protein product is CASSVDPDEQFF.

This clonotype came up a few times. The chain has TRBV5-1 and TRBJ1-4, with a possible D match to TRBD1 (6 bases). The CDR3 consists of 15 residues. Germline values: CDR1 SGHRS, CDR2 YFSETQ. V shed 4 bases and J shed 8 bases, with 18 bases lying between them. CDR3 DNA sequence: TGCGCCAGCAGCCCGGCGACAGGTGCGGTAGAAAAACTGTTTTTT. Its translation is CASSPATGAVEKLFF.